A single sample is the source of the 9 T cell receptor beta chains below, sequenced in a study of control samples from healthy donors and cancer patients. Profiling relied on immunoSEQ multiplex PCR, and the TCRdb table lists in-frame clones only, not all of them. The sample lists 70,000 or so clones, 85% to 95% seen once, with over 5% in the top ten. The source material was blood. These receptors all stem from a woman between 35 and 50 years old in good health.

The chain carries TRBV29-1 and TRBJ1-2; TRBD1 aligns across 7 bases. Germline trimming cut 6 bases from V and 4 bases from J; bases unmatched to any gene: 8. This CDR3 comprises 13 residues. Germline lookup yields CDR1 SQVTM and CDR2 ANQGSEA. The CDR3 DNA reads as TGCAGCGTCAGGTGGACAGGCTCCTATGGCTACACCTTC. It codes for CSVRWTGSYGYTF.

The genes are TRBV6-1 and TRBJ2-7, with 8 bases identical to TRBD2. Trimming at V came to 2 bases and at J to 3 bases, leaving 6 bases not matched to a gene. Germline V CDR1 and CDR2: MNHNS, SASEGT. The CDR3 is made up of 15 amino acids. The CDR3 region is CASSESSGSIYEQYF. Here the CDR3 DNA reads TGTGCCAGCAGTGAATCCAGCGGGAGTATCTACGAGCAGTACTTC.

This rearrangement joins TRBV6-5 to TRBJ1-3, with D perhaps TRBD1 (5 bases). The CDR3 spans 15 residues. V gave up 2 bases and J gave up 4 bases, with 12 bases separating them. Germline-derived CDR1 and CDR2 are MNHEY and SVGAGI. The CDR3 here is CASSYDGTAGNTIYF. The CDR3 DNA sequence: TGTGCCAGCAGTTACGATGGGACGGCCGGAAACACCATATATTTT.

This clone was counted a single time. The V call is TRBV5-1, the J call TRBJ1-1; TRBD1 might be the D (5 bases). V was trimmed by 4 bases and J by 0 bases, leaving 10 bases between them. Germline V gene sequence: CDR1 SGHRS, CDR2 YFSETQ. This CDR3 spans 14 amino acids. CDR3 protein: CASSRDFMNTEAFF. The CDR3 DNA sequence: TGCGCCAGCAGCCGGGACTTTATGAACACTGAAGCTTTCTTT.

This sequence joins TRBV19 and TRBJ1-4; no clear D. Germline V gene lookup returns CDR1 LNHDA and CDR2 SQIVND (reference sequence). V was cut by 3 bases and J by 0 bases, with 17 bases left in between. There are 18 residues in the CDR3. CDR3 amino acids: CASSIGVGIPATNEKLFF. CDR3 DNA: TGTGCCAGTAGTATCGGGGTAGGGATCCCTGCAACTAATGAAAAACTGTTTTTT.

The chain recombines TRBV2 with TRBJ1-6, with 8 bases that match TRBD1. V lost 8 bases to trimming and J lost 7 bases; unmatched junction nucleotides: 4. Germline-derived CDR1 and CDR2 are SNHLY and FYNNEI. The CDR3 is 13 amino acids. The CDR3 region has the DNA TGTGCCAGCCAGGACAGGGAAAATTCACCCCTCCACTTT. Translating gives CASQDRENSPLHF.

The chain is built from TRBV13 and TRBJ2-5; D possibly uses TRBD1 or TRBD2 (5 bases each). V lost 0 bases to trimming and J lost 8 bases, with 13 bases between them. The CDR3 sequence is 14 residues long. Germline CDR1 reads PRHDT; CDR2 reads FYEKMQ (reference sequence). CDR3 bases: TGTGCCAGCAGCTTAGGAGAGGGGCGCGGTACCCAGTACTTC. Amino acids: CASSLGEGRGTQYF.

J is TRBJ1-2 and V is TRBV28; 7 nucleotides align to TRBD1. Losses at the gene ends were 3 bases for V and 3 bases for J; bases not matched to a gene: 7. CDR3 length: 15 amino acids. Germline CDR1 is MDHEN and CDR2 is SYDVKM. Written as DNA, the CDR3 is TGTGCCAGCAGTTTCCCACCCACAGGGGACTATGGCTACACCTTC. Residues: CASSFPPTGDYGYTF.

The chain carries TRBV28 and TRBJ1-3; possibly TRBD1 for D (6 bases). V was cut by 3 bases and J by 4 bases, with 13 bases left in between. Germline V gives CDR1 MDHEN, CDR2 SYDVKM. The CDR3 sequence is 15 residues long. The CDR3 DNA is TGTGCCAGCAGTTTTGGAGGGGGGTACGGAAACACCATATATTTT. Translation gives CASSFGGGYGNTIYF.